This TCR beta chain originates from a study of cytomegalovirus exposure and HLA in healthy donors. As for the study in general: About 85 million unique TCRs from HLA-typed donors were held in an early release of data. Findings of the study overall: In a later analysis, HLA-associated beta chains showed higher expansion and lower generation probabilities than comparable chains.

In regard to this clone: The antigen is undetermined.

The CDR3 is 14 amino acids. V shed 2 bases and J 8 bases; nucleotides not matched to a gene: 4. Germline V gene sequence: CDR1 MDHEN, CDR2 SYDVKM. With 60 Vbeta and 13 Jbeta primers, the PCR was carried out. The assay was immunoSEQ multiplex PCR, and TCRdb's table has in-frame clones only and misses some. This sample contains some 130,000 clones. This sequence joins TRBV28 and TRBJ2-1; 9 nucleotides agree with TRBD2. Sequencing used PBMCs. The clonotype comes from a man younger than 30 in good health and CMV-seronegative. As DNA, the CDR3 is TGTGCCAGCAGTTTAGCGCGGGGGGGCTATGAGCAGTTCTTC. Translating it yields CASSLARGGYEQFF.